This T cell receptor beta chain was identified in a study of blood T cell repertoires in COVID-19. Study as a whole: From T cells, B-cell-depleted T cells, or PBMCs came the material, which was cDNA or gDNA.

The method was immunoSEQ multiplex PCR; TCRdb's version includes in-frame clones alone and lacks a portion of them. The sample records about 80,000 clones, around four fifths being singletons. Only a few counts were recorded for this clone. Sequenced input: peripheral blood. This TCR was recovered from a man older than 75 with active or convalescent COVID-19.

The CDR3 here is CAPQGVSGYTF. The CDR3 DNA follows: TGTGCTCCTCAGGGGGTGTCTGGCTACACCTTC. J is TRBJ1-2 and V is TRBV6-8; TRBD1 matches at 7 bases. Germline CDR1 is MNHGY and CDR2 is SAAAGT. The CDR3 length is 11 residues.